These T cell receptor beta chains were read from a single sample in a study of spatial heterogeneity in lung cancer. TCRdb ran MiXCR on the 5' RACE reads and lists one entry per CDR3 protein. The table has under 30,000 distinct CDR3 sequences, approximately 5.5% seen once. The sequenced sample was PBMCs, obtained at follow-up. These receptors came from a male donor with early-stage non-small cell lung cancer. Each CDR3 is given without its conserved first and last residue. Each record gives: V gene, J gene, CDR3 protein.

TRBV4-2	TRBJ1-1	ASSPRGAGHTEAF
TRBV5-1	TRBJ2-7	ASSPGQGFYEQY
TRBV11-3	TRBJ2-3	ASSLRETSGNTQY
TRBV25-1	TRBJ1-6	ASSFRGTDNSPLH
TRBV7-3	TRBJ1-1	ASSHSSGNTEAF
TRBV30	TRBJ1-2	AWSRDAGDYT
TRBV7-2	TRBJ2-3	ASSRLRTDTQY
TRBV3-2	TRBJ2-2	ASSPWTRNTGELF
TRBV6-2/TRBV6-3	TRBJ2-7	ASSPVDRQAYEQY
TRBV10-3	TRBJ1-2	AISESTAAAVYGYT
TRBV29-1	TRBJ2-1	SVRWSYNEQF
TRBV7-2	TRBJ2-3	ASSWTSGGAIDTQY
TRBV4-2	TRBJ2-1	ASSQIAGANNEQF
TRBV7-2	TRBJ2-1	ASSTFGAVSYNEQF
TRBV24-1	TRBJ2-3	ATSDRGVTDTQY
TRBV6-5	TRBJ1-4	ASSSKGATNEKLF
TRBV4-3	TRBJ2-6	ASSLNRDTSGANVLT
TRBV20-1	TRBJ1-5	SARAPPGGFNQPQH
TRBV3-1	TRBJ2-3	ASVRGNTDTQY
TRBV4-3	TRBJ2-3	ASSQSGLAGNTQY
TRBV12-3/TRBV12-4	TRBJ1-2	ASLSWGQNYGYT
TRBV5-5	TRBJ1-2	ASSLWTGGYT